This T cell receptor beta chain is drawn from a study of T-cell memory formation after mild COVID-19. Study-wide findings and caveats: Shrinking CD4+ clones were chiefly CM and EM; CD8+ ones were chiefly EMRA.

Germline lookup yields CDR1 SGDLS and CDR2 YYNGEE. This CDR3 is 14 amino acids long. The V end lost 2 bases, the J end lost 1 base, and 9 bases lay between the germline ends. This clonotype was seen many times. Its target is unknown. TCR alpha and TCR beta cDNA libraries carrying sample barcodes and UMIs were produced by 5'RACE using constant-segment primers. MiXCR was run by TCRdb on the 5' RACE reads, yielding one entry per CDR3 protein. This sample has roughly 100,000 distinct CDR3 sequences; approximately 15% occur once, and the top ten carry under 45%. This receptor was taken from a young man who had mild COVID-19 (a few samples of this study predate the infection). Cell type and time point are not known. The specimen was PBMCs or a T cell subset sorted from them (not recorded which). V and J are TRBV9 and TRBJ1-1; D is undetermined. CDR3 amino acids: CASSVGSTNTEAFF. CDR3 nucleotide sequence: TGTGCCAGCAGCGTGGGCAGCACGAACACTGAAGCTTTCTTT. Variable domain in full (rest from reference TRBV9 and TRBJ1-1): DSGVTQTPKHLITATGQRVTLRCSPRSGDLSVYWYQQSLDQGLQFLIQYYNGEERAKGNILERFSAQQFPDLHSELNLSSLELGDSALYFCASSVGSTNTEAFFGQGTRLTVV.